This passage covers 25 T cell receptor beta chains from one sample sequenced in a study of molecular identifiers for immune sequencing clone quantification. TCRdb passed the PCR reads through MiXCR, listing each CDR3 protein once. The sample has around 320,000 distinct CDR3 sequences; 24% are singletons. Sequencing was carried out using naive CD8+ T cells from blood, with Jurkat cell RNA spiked in. Specified subset: FACS-sorted CD8+CD4-CCR7+CD45RA+ naive T cells. Source of these receptors: a human donor in good health. Some libraries in this study had Jurkat cell RNA spiked in.

With regard to this clonotype: With a much larger clone just one base away, this may be a read error. The V gene is TRBV9, the J gene TRBJ2-5, with D possibly matching TRBD1 (6 bases). CDR3 length: 14 residues. Germline V gene data show CDR1 as SGDLS and CDR2 as YYNGEE. The CDR3 loop reads CASSRRTEQEPQYF. In DNA form, the CDR3 reads TGTGCCAGCAGCCGACGGACAGAACAAGAGCCCCAGTACTTC.

This clonotype occurred many times. The V gene is TRBV12-3 or TRBV12-4, the J gene TRBJ2-5, with D possibly TRBD1 on 5 matching bases. The CDR3 has 13 amino acids. Trimming took off 6 bases at V and 3 bases at J, with 11 bases between the two ends. In DNA form, the CDR3 reads TGTGCCAGCAGGATCATAGGGGAAGAGACCCAGTACTTC. Its protein product is CASRIIGEETQYF.

Comments on this clonotype: A much larger clonotype is one base distant, so this may be a read error. The missing conserved phenylalanine or tryptophan at the end of this CDR3 makes a read error likely. V and J are TRBV6-5 and TRBJ1-2; the D is unclear. Per germline, CDR1 MNHEY and CDR2 SVGAGI. This CDR3 contains 13 residues. The ends were cut back, 4 bases at V and 3 bases at J, with 9 bases in the middle. CDR3 protein: CASSWGSHYGYTL. The CDR3 region has the DNA TGTGCCAGCAGTTGGGGAAGTCACTATGGCTACACCCTC.

This clonotype was counted at least ten times. The rearrangement links TRBV4-3 to TRBJ2-7; D may be TRBD2 (6 bases). Trimming left V 8 bases short and J 1 base short, with 15 bases between. Germline values: CDR1 LGHNA, CDR2 YSLEER. The CDR3 is made up of 14 amino acids. CDR3 DNA sequence: TGCGCCAGCGCGGGGTACCGTGGATCCTACGAGCAGTACTTC. Translating it yields CASAGYRGSYEQYF.

This clonotype appeared many times. The J gene is TRBJ2-2, the V gene TRBV4-3; the D is unclear. The germline V and J ends were trimmed by 3 bases and 2 bases, with 7 bases remaining between them. This CDR3 has 14 residues. Germline-derived CDR1 and CDR2 are LGHNA and YSLEER. The CDR3 region is CASSHAVNTGELFF. The DNA for the CDR3 is TGCGCCAGCAGCCACGCAGTTAACACCGGGGAGCTGTTTTTT.

This clonotype has a count of ten or more. V and J are TRBV13 and TRBJ2-2; D is unclear. Germline V gene data show CDR1 as PRHDT and CDR2 as FYEKMQ (reference sequence). Trimming removed 5 bases at V and 4 bases at J, with 8 bases between. The CDR3 runs to 13 residues. The CDR3 nucleotides read TGTGCCAGCAGCCTTCAGAGCACCGGGGAGCTGTTTTTT. It specifies CASSLQSTGELFF.

The chain uses TRBV20-1 and TRBJ2-7; D unclear. The germline V gene encodes CDR1 DFQATT and CDR2 SNEGSKA (reference sequence). The V end lost 2 bases, the J end lost 0 bases, and 8 bases lay between the germline ends. CDR3 length: 13 residues. CDR3 residues: CSARRQSSYEQYF. For the CDR3, the DNA is TGCAGTGCTAGACGGCAGAGCTCCTACGAGCAGTACTTC.

In this sample, this clonotype turned up once. Compared with germline, one end of the junction differs, possibly owing to a read error. The chain joins TRBV9 to TRBJ1-3; D may be TRBD1 (5 bases). This CDR3 is built from 17 residues. The germline CDR1 and CDR2 sequences are SGDLS and YYNGEE. Written as DNA, the CDR3 is TGTGCCAGCAGCCCCGGGACGGCGCAAAGCCCTGGAAACACCACATATTTT. Translating it yields CASSPGTAQSPGNTTYF.

Details on this clonotype: This clone may be a read error of a much larger clone one base away. The V gene is TRBV9, the J gene TRBJ2-2; possibly TRBD2 for D (6 bases). The germline CDR1 and CDR2 sequences are SGDLS and YYNGEE. V was trimmed by 5 bases and J by 6 bases, leaving 17 bases between them. This CDR3 is 15 amino acids long. The CDR3 loop is CASSPGTGGPGELFF. The CDR3 nucleotides read TGTGCCAGCAGTCCCGGGACTGGAGGGCCCGGGGAGCTGTTTTTT.

The chain links TRBV18 to TRBJ1-5; D is uncertain. CDR1 KGHSH and CDR2 LQKENI come from the germline V gene. V was cut by 5 bases and J by 8 bases, with 10 bases left in between. There are 12 residues in the CDR3. DNA of the CDR3: TGTGCCAGCTCATTAATGGAGAAGCCCCAGCATTTT. Amino acid sequence: CASSLMEKPQHF.

V and J are TRBV7-9 and TRBJ2-4; D perhaps matches TRBD2 (6 bases). Germline loops: CDR1 SEHNR, CDR2 FQNEAQ (reference sequence). V lost 3 bases to trimming and J lost 12 bases, with 18 bases between them. The CDR3 spans 14 residues. The chain's CDR3 is CASSLGGTKNAQYF. Here the CDR3 DNA reads TGTGCCAGCAGCTTGGGAGGTACCAAAAACGCTCAGTACTTC.

This sequence joins TRBV7-9 and TRBJ2-7; 8 bases agree with TRBD2. V lost 4 bases, J lost 0 bases, and 11 bases stayed unmatched. The CDR3 runs 17 residues. CDR1 SEHNR and CDR2 FQNEAQ come from the germline V gene (reference sequence). CDR3 nucleotide sequence: TGTGCCAGCAGCTCCACCCGGACTAGCTTGAGCTCCTACGAGCAGTACTTC. Amino acid sequence: CASSSTRTSLSSYEQYF.

As regards this clonotype: A clone one base away is much larger, so this may be a read error. The chain carries TRBV9 and TRBJ1-1; D uncertain. Germline CDR1 and CDR2: SGDLS and YYNGEE. The V and J ends lost 4 bases and 4 bases respectively, with 20 bases between them. This CDR3 spans 16 amino acids. The CDR3 sequence is CASSSPHGIQSTEAFF. CDR3 DNA sequence: TGTGCCAGCAGCTCCCCTCATGGGATCCAGAGCACTGAAGCTTTCTTT.

This clonotype has a handful of counts. The gene calls are TRBV29-1 and TRBJ2-7; D perhaps matches TRBD1 (6 bases). Trimming shortened V by 6 bases and J by 0 bases, and 12 bases separated the two germline ends. In germline, CDR1 is SQVTM, CDR2 ANQGSEA. The CDR3 is 13 amino acids. CDR3 in amino acids: CSVHRDNSYEQYF. The CDR3 DNA reads TGCAGCGTGCATCGGGACAACTCCTACGAGCAGTACTTC.

The chain uses TRBV7-9 and TRBJ2-5; TRBD2 matches at 13 bases. CDR1 is SEHNR and CDR2 is FQNEAQ in the germline V gene (reference sequence). The V segment lost 4 bases and the J segment 0 bases; nucleotides outside the gene matches: 2. The CDR3 totals 16 residues. CDR3 region: CASSWTSGRNQETQYF. As DNA, the CDR3 is TGTGCCAGCAGCTGGACTAGCGGGAGAAACCAAGAGACCCAGTACTTC.

Many counts were recorded for this clonotype. The chain employs TRBV12-3 or TRBV12-4 and TRBJ1-5, with no clear D. This CDR3 comprises 13 residues. V lost 2 bases and J 6 bases, leaving 8 bases between the germline ends. In DNA form, the CDR3 reads TGTGCCAGCAGTTTACGCCTTAGTCAGCCCCAGCATTTT. Translating gives CASSLRLSQPQHF.

The V call is TRBV18, the J call TRBJ1-5, with 10 bases matching TRBD1. Germline V lookup: CDR1 KGHSH, CDR2 LQKENI. The CDR3 loop spans 16 amino acids. J was trimmed by 1 base and V by 5 bases; bases with no gene match: 5. CDR3 nucleotides: TGTGCCAGCTCATCGGACAGGGGGACAAGCAATCAGCCCCAGCATTTT. This sequence encodes CASSSDRGTSNQPQHF.

In the case of this clonotype: One end of the junction is discordant with germline, which a read error may explain. This rearrangement joins TRBV4-1 to TRBJ1-6; D is unclear. The germline V gene has CDR1 MGHRA and CDR2 YSYEKL. The CDR3 totals 16 residues. DNA for the CDR3: TGCGCCTGCAGCCAAGAAGTGTCGGACCATAATTCACCCCTCCACTTT. Translating it yields CACSQEVSDHNSPLHF.

This clonotype was observed many times. The chain couples TRBV6-6 to TRBJ2-7; D gene uncertain. V was clipped by 3 bases and J by 7 bases, with 7 bases between them. The CDR3 has 11 residues. Germline V gene sequence: CDR1 MNHNY, CDR2 SVGAGI (reference sequence). For the CDR3, the DNA is TGTGCCAGCAGTTATCCCGAGGAGCAGTACTTC. Its protein is CASSYPEEQYF.

The V gene is TRBV11-2, the J gene TRBJ2-7; 10 nucleotides match TRBD2. There are 17 residues in the CDR3. Germline V gives CDR1 SGHAT, CDR2 FQNNGV. The V segment lost 5 bases and the J segment 4 bases; nucleotides outside the gene matches: 14. The CDR3 coding sequence is TGTGCCAGCAGCACACAGTCCTATACTAGCGGGGCTTACGAGCAGTACTTC. Protein sequence: CASSTQSYTSGAYEQYF.

This clonotype was detected a few times. The chain is built from TRBV11-2 and TRBJ2-7; TRBD1 matches at 7 bases. The germline V gene encodes CDR1 SGHAT and CDR2 FQNNGV. V trimming: 5 bases; J trimming: 3 bases; junction bases outside the gene matches: 19. This CDR3 region has 18 residues. The CDR3 here is CASSRLTYRGPEDYEQYF. The CDR3 nucleotides are TGTGCCAGCAGCCGACTTACCTATAGGGGGCCCGAAGACTACGAGCAGTACTTC.

This sequence joins TRBV2 and TRBJ1-2, with D unclear. Trimming shortened V by 0 bases and J by 1 base, and 15 bases separated the two germline ends. CDR3 size: 17 residues. Germline CDR1 SNHLY, CDR2 FYNNEI. The CDR3 sequence: CASSEAFLGEINYGYTF. CDR3 sequence (DNA): TGTGCCAGCAGTGAAGCGTTCTTGGGAGAGATTAACTATGGCTACACCTTC.

This clonotype is a singleton in its sample. The chain has TRBV12-3 or TRBV12-4 and TRBJ2-3, with 9 bases fitting TRBD2. This CDR3 has 17 residues. After removal of 6 bases from V and 4 bases from J, the junction contained 14 bases not matched to a gene. CDR3 sequence (DNA): TGTGCCAGCAGCCGACTTAGCGGGGGTATAATCCCAGATACGCAGTATTTT. Its protein is CASSRLSGGIIPDTQYF.

As for this clonotype: A much larger clone sits a single nucleotide away, making a read error possible. The chain has TRBV20-1 and TRBJ1-5, with a tentative D call TRBD1 (6 bases). CDR3 length: 15 amino acids. The V and J ends lost 4 bases and 6 bases respectively, with 19 bases between them. The germline CDR1 and CDR2 sequences are DFQATT and SNEGSKA (reference sequence). CDR3 sequence reads: CSAMEEGVGSQPQHF. The CDR3 region has the DNA TGCAGTGCTATGGAGGAGGGGGTGGGCAGTCAGCCCCAGCATTTT.

The rearrangement uses TRBV29-1 and TRBJ2-7; D remains unclear. V was cut by 5 bases and J by 2 bases, with 10 bases left in between. Germline V lookup: CDR1 SQVTM, CDR2 ANQGSEA. The CDR3 contains 12 residues. The CDR3 coding sequence is TGCAGCGTTTTATTAGGGACCTACGAGCAGTACTTC. This encodes CSVLLGTYEQYF.